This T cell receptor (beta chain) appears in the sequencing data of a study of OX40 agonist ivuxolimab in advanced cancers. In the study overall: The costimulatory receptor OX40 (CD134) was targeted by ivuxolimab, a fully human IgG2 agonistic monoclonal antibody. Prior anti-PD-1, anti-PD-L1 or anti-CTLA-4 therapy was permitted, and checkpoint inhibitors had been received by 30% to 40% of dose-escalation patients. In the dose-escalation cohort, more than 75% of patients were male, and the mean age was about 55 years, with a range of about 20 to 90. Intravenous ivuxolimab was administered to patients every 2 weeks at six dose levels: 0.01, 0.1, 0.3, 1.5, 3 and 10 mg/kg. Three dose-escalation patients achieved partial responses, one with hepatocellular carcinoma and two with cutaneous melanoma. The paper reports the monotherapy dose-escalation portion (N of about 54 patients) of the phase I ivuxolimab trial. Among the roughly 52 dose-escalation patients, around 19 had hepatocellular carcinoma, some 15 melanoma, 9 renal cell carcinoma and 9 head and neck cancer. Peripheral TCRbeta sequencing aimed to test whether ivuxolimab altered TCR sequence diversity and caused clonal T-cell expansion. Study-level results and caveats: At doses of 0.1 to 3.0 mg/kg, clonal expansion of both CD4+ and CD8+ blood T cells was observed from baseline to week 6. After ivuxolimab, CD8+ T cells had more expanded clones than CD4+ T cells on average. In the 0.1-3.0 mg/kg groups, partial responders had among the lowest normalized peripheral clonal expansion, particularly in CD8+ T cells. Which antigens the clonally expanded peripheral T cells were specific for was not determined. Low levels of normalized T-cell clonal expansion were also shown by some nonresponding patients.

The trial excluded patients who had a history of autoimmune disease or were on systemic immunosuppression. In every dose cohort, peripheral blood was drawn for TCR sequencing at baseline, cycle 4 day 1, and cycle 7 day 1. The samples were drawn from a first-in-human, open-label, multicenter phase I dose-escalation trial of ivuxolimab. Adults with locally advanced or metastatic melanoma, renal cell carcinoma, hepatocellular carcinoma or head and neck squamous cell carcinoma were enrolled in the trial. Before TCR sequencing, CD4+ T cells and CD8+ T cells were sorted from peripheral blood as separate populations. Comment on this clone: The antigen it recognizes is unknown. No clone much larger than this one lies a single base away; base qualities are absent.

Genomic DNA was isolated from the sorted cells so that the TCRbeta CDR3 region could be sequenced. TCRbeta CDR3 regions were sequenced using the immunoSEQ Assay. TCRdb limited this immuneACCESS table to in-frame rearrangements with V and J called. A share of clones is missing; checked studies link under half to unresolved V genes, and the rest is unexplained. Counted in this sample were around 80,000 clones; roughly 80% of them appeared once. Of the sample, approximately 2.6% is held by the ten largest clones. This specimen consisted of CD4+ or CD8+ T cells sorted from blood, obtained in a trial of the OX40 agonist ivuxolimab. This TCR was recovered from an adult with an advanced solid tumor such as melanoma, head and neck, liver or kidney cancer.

At the DNA level, the sequence is TGTGCCAGCAGCCGAGCCTCCTATAATTCACCCCTCCACTTT. The translation is CASSRASYNSPLHF. This chain joins TRBV6-1 to TRBJ1-6, with no D gene named confidently. CDR1 and CDR2 are drawn from the germline V gene: MNHNS, SASEGT. The CDR3 goes from the cysteine to the phenylalanine over 14 residues. CDR3 DNA only is kept here, 42 bases in frame from base 1. Trimming takes 6 bases from V and 0 bases from J, and the germline ends sit 6 bases apart.